This T cell receptor beta chain was captured in a study of T-cell memory formation after mild COVID-19. Study-wide results and caveats: Of the contracting clones, CD4+ ones lay mainly in CM and EM, and CD8+ ones in EMRA.

Many counts were recorded for this clonotype. No antigen is known for it. Germline V CDR1 and CDR2: SGHRS, YFSETQ. The CDR3 runs 13 residues. Trimming removed 0 bases at V and 7 bases at J, with 8 bases between. In TCRdb, the 5' RACE reads were re-called with MiXCR into one record per CDR3 protein. The sample contains under 300,000 distinct CDR3 sequences, 15% to 20% of which appear only once. The sequence was obtained from a man in his late teens or twenties who had mild COVID-19 (a few samples of this study predate the infection). Cell type and time point are not known. What was sequenced was PBMCs or a T cell subset sorted from them (not recorded which). V usage is TRBV5-1 and J usage is TRBJ1-5, with a tentative D call TRBD1 (5 bases). The CDR3, as DNA: TGCGCCAGCAGCTTGGGGGGGGGACAGCCCCAGCATTTT. This gives the protein CASSLGGGQPQHF.